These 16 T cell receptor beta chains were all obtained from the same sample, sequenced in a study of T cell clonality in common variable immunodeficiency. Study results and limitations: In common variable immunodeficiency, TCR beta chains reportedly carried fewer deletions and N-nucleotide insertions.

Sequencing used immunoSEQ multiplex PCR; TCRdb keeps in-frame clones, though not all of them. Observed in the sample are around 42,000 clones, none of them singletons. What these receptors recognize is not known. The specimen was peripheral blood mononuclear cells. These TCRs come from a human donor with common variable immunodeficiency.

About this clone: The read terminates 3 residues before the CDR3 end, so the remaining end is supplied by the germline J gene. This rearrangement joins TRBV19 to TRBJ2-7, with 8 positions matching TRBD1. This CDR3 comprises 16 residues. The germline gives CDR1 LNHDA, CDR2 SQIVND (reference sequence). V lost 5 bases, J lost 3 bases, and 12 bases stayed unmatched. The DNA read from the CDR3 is TGTGCCAGTAGTGCGGGGACAGGAAACCCCTTCTACGAG. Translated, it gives CASSAGTGNPFYE. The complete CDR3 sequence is CASSAGTGNPFYEQYF.

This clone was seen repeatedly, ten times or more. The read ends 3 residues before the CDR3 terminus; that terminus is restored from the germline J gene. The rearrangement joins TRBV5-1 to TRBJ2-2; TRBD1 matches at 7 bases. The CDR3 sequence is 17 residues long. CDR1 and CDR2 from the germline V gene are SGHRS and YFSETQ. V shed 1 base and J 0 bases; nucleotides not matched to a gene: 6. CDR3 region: CASSLLVGTANTGELFF. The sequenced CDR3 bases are TGCGCCAGCAGCTTGTTGGTCGGGACAGCGAACACCGGGGAG.

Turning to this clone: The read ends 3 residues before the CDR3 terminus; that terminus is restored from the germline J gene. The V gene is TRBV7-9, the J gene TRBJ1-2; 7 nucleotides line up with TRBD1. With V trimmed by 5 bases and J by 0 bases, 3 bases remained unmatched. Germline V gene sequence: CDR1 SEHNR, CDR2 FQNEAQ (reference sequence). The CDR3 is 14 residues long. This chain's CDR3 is CASSPGGTNYGYTF. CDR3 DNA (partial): TGTGCCAGCAGCCCAGGGGGTACTAACTATGGC.

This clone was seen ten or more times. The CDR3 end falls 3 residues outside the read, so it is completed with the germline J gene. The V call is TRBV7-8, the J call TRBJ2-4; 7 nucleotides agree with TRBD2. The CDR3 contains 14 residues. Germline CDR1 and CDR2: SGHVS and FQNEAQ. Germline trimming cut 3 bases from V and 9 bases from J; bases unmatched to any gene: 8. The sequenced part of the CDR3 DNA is TGTGCCAGCAGCTTTTTAGGGACTACGTCCATT. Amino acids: CASSFLGTTSI. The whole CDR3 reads CASSFLGTTSIQYF.

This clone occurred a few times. The CDR3 DNA, read in part, is TGTGCCAGTAGTATAGCTGGGGGCAGGGGCAATCAGCCC. Its protein product is CASSIAGGRGNQP. The complete CDR3 reads CASSIAGGRGNQPQHF. J is TRBJ1-5 and V is TRBV19; TRBD1 might be the D (6 bases). The DNA ends 3 residues before the CDR3 does, and the rest of the CDR3 is filled in from the germline J gene. The germline V gene encodes CDR1 LNHDA and CDR2 SQIVND (reference sequence). Trimming pared 1 base from V and 2 bases from J, leaving 12 bases between. CDR3 length equals 16 residues.

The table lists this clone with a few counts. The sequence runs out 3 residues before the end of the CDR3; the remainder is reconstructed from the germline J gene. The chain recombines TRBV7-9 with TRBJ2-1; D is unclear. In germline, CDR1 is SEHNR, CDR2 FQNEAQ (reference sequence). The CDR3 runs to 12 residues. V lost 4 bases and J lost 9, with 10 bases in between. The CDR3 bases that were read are TGTGCCAGCAGCTCCTCCTTTATTGAG. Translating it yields CASSSSFIE. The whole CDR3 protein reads CASSSSFIEQFF.

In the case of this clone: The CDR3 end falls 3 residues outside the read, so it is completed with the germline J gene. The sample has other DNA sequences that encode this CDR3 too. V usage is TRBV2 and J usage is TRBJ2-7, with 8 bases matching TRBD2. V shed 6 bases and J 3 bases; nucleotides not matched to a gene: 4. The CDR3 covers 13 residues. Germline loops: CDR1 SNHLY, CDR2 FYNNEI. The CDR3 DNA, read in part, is TGTGCCAGCAGCTTCGGGGGGGGCTACGAG. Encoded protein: CASSFGGGYE. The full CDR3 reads CASSFGGGYEQYF.

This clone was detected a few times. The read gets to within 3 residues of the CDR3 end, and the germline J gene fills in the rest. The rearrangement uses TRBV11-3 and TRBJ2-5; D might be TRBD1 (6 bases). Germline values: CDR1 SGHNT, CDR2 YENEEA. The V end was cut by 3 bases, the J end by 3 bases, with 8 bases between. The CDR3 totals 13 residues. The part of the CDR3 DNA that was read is TGTGCCAGCAGCTTCAGGGGCGAAGAGACC. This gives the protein CASSFRGEET. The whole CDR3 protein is CASSFRGEETQYF.

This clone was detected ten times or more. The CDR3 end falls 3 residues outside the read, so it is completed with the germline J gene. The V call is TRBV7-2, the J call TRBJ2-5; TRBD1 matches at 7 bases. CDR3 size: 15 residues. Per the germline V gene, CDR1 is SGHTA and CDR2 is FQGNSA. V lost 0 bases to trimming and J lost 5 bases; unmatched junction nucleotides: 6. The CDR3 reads CASSLAQGVGETQYF. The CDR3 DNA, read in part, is TGTGCCAGCAGCTTAGCTCAGGGGGTGGGGGAGACC.

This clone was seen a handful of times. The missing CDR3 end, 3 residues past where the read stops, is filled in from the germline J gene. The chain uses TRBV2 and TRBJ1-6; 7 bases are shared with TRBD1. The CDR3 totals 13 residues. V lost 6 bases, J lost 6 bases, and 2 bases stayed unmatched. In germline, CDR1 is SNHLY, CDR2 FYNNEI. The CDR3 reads CASRDRINSPLHF. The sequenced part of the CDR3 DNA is TGTGCCAGCAGGGACAGGATTAATTCACCC.

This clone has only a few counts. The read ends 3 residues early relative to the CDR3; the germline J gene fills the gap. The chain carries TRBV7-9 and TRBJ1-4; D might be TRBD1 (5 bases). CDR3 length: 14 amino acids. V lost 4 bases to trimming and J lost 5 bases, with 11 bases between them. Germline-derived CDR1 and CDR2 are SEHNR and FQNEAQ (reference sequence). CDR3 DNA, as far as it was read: TGTGCCAGCAGCTGGGGACTCGCAAATGAAAAA. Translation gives CASSWGLANEK. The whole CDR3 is CASSWGLANEKLFF.

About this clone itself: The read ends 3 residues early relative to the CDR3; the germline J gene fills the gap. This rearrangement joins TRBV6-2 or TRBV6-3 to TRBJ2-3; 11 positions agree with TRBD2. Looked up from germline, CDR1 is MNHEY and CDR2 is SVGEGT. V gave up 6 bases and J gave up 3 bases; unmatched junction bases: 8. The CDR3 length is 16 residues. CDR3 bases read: TGTGCCAGCAGACGACTAGCGGGGTCGGTTACAGATACG. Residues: CASRRLAGSVTDT. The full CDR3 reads CASRRLAGSVTDTQYF.

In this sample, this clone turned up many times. This CDR3 reads CSVDPPDRGRDEQFF. CDR3 DNA, as far as it was read: TGCAGCGTTGACCCCCCGGACAGGGGCAGGGATGAG. This sequence joins TRBV29-1 and TRBJ2-1, with 9 nucleotides matching TRBD1. The read halts 3 residues ahead of the CDR3 end, with the missing end drawn from the germline J gene. J lost 8 bases, V lost 3 bases, and 11 bases had no gene match. The CDR3 spans 15 residues. The germline CDR1 and CDR2 sequences are SQVTM and ANQGSEA.

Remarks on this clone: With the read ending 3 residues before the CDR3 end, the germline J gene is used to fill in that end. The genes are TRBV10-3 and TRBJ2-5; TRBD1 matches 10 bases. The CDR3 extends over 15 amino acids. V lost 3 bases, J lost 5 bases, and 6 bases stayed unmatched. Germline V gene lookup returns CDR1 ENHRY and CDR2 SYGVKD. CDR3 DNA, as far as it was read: TGTGCCATCAGTGATCCCGGGACAGGGGTTGAGACC. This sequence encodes CAISDPGTGVET. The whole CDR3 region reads CAISDPGTGVETQYF.

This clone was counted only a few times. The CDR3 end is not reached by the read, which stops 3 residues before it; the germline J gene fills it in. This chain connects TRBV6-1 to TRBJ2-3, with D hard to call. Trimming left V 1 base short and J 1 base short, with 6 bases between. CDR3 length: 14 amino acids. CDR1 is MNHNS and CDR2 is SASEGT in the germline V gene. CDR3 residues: CASSEEGRTDTQYF. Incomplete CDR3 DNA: TGTGCCAGCAGTGAAGAGGGCCGCACAGATACG.

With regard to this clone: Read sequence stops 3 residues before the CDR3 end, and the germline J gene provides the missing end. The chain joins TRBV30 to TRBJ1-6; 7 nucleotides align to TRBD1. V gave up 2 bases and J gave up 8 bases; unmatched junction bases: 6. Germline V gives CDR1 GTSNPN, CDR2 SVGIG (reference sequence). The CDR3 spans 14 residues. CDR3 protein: CAWSPPGGHSPLHF. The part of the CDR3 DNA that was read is TGTGCCTGGAGTCCCCCAGGGGGACATTCACCC.